This entry concerns a single T cell receptor beta chain. No antigen is known for it. This entry comes from a study of a mutant IDH1 vaccine in newly diagnosed glioma. Only in-frame clones appear in the TCRdb table, and some are missing; sequencing was by immunoSEQ multiplex PCR. Seen here are approximately 50,000 clones, around 86% observed once, and the top ten hold about 3.2%. As for time point: week 47, end of study. One vaccine dose held 300 ug of mutant IDH1 20-mer peptide and came with topical imiquimod. Each patient was administered eight vaccinations, scheduled in weeks 1, 3, 5, 7, 11, 15, 19 and 23. Each donor presented with a new WHO grade 3 or 4 astrocytoma that tested IDH1-mutant and showed ATRX loss. The CDR3 consists of 11 residues. The germline V gene has CDR1 KGHSH and CDR2 LQKENI. Trimming left V 4 bases short and J 8 bases short, with 6 bases between.

The source of this sequence is a woman between 50 and 59 years old with glioma. The chain combines TRBV18 with TRBJ2-1; D gene uncertain. The sample consisted of PBMCs, taken from a glioma patient whose treatment included an IDH1 peptide vaccine. The CDR3 bases are TGTGCCAGCTCACTAAAGGATGAGCAGTTCTTC. It translates to CASSLKDEQFF.